This T cell receptor beta chain was captured by sequencing in a study of regulatory T cells in long-lasting Graves disease. As for the study in general: Persistent cases took antithyroid drugs over 5 years and stayed TSH receptor antibody positive.

Construction of the TCR beta libraries employed iRepertoire HTBI primers in conjunction with Arm-PCR of CDR3 regions. From the multiplex PCR reads, TCRdb called clonotypes with MiXCR, one entry per CDR3 protein. The table lists 400,000 to 500,000 distinct CDR3 sequences, roughly a fifth of them singletons. General study findings and limits: Reduced TCR diversity was observed in persistent Graves' patients versus newly diagnosed patients. TRBV28, TRBJ1-2 and TRBJ2-5 were favored in persistent disease.

This clonotype was observed a handful of times. Its specificity is not known. V lost 3 bases to trimming and J lost 6 bases, with 17 bases between them. This CDR3 is built from 16 residues. CDR1 is SGHAT and CDR2 is FQNNGV in the germline V gene. Noted time point: persistent/refractory GD, antithyroid drugs over 5 years with positive TRAb. The TCR library was prepared using RNA isolated from PBMCs. The patient group derived from an endocrinology department in Xi'an, China. The chain combines TRBV11-2 with TRBJ2-2; D might be TRBD2 (6 bases). Sequenced material: peripheral blood mononuclear cells (PBMCs), taken when the disease was refractory, from a patient treated with antithyroid drugs. The receptor's source is a female donor with Graves disease. The CDR3 loop is CASSFDTGDGSGELFF. The CDR3 DNA is TGTGCCAGCAGCTTTGATACGGGAGATGGGTCCGGGGAGCTGTTTTTT.